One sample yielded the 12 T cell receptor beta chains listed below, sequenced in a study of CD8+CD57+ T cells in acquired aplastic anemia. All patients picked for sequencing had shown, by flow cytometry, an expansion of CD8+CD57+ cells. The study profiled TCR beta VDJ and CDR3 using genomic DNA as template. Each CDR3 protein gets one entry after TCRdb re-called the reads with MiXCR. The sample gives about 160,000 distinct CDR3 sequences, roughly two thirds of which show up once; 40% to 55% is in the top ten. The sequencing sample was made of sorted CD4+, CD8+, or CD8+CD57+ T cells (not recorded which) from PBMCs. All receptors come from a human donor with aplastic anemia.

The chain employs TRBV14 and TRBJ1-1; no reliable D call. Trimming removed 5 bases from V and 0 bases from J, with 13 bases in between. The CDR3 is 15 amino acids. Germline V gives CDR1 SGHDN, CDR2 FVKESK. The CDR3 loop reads CASSAMAGVNTEAFF. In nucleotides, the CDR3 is TGTGCCAGCAGCGCAATGGCAGGAGTGAACACTGAAGCTTTCTTT.

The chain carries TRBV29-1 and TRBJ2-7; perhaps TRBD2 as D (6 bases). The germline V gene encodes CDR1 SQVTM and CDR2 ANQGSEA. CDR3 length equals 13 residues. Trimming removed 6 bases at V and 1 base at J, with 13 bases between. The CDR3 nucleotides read TGCAGCGTGTGGTCAGGAGGGTCCTACGAGCAGTACTTC. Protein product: CSVWSGGSYEQYF.

This CDR3 is CATSDPRTRTDTQYF. CDR3 coding DNA: TGTGCCACCAGTGACCCAAGGACTAGAACAGATACGCAGTATTTT. V usage is TRBV24-1 and J usage is TRBJ2-3; 7 nucleotides align to TRBD2. CDR1 is KGHDR and CDR2 is SFDVKD in the germline V gene. Losses at the gene ends were 4 bases for V and 3 bases for J; bases not matched to a gene: 6. CDR3 size: 15 residues.

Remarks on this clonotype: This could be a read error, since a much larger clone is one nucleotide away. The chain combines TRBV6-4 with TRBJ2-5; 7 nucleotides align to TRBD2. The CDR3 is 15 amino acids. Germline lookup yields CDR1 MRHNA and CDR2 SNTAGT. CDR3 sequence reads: CVSSPTSSGQETQYF. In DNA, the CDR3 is TGTGTCAGCAGCCCCACTTCTAGCGGACAAGAGACCCAGTACTTC.

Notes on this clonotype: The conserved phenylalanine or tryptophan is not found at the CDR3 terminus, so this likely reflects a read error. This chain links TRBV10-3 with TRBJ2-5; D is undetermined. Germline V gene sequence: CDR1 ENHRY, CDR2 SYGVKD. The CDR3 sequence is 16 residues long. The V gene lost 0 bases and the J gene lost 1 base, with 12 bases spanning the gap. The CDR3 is CAISESSRSAQETQYL. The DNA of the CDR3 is TGTGCCATCAGTGAGTCCTCACGGAGCGCCCAAGAGACCCAGTACCTC.

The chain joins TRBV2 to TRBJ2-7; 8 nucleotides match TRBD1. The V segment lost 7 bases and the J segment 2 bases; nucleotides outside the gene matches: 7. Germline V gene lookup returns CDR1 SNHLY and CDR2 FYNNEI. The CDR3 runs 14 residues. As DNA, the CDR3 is TGTGCCAGCAACCAGGGACAGGTGGCCTACGAGCAGTACTTC. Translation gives CASNQGQVAYEQYF.

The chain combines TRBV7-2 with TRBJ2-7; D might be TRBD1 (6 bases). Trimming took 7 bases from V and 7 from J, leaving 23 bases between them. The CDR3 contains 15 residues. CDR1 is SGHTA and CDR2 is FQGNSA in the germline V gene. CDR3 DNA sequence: TGTGCCAGCACCGTACCCAGGGGAAACTCTTTAGAGCAGTACTTC. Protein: CASTVPRGNSLEQYF.

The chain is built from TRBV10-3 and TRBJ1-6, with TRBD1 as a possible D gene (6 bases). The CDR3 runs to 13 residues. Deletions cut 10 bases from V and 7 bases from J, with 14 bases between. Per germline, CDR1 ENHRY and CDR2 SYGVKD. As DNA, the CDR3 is TGTGCCACCTCTCAGGGGAGCAATTCACCCCTCCACTTT. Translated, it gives CATSQGSNSPLHF.

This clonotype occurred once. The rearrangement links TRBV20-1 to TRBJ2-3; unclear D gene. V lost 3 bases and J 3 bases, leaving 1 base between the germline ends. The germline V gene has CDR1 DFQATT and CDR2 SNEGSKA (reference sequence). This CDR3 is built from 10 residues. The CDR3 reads CSARTDTQYF. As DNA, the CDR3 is TGCAGTGCTAGGACAGATACGCAGTATTTT.

The CDR3 bases are TGTGCCAGCAGCCTCAGGACAGCCGCCTCCTACGAGCAGTACTTC. Translated, it gives CASSLRTAASYEQYF. The chain combines TRBV14 with TRBJ2-7; the D gene is possibly TRBD1 (6 bases). Germline V gene sequence: CDR1 SGHDN, CDR2 FVKESK. CDR3 size: 15 residues. V was cut by 4 bases and J by 0 bases, with 13 bases left in between.

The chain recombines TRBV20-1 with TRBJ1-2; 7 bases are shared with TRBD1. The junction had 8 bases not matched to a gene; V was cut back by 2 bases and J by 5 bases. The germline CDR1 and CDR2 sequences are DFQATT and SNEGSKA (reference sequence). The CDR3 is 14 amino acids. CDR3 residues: CSARRRQGEYGYTF. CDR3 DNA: TGCAGTGCTAGAAGAAGACAGGGAGAATATGGCTACACCTTC.

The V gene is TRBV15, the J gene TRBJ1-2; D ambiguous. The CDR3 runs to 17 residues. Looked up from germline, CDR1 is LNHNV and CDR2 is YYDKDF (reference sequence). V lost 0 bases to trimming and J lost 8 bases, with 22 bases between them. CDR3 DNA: TGTGCCACCAGCAGAGACGGTACGGCCAGTTCGGTCGGGGGCTACACCTTC. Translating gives CATSRDGTASSVGGYTF.